This T cell receptor (beta chain) was obtained from a study of monozygotic twins with inflammatory bowel disease. Around 4,000 ng of total RNA went into each TCR library. The cDNA of both the TCRalpha and TCRbeta chains was subjected to two nested PCRs of about 15 and 9 cycles. TCRdb reanalyzed the 5' RACE reads, giving one entry per CDR3 protein sequence and no DNA. This sample's clone table lists 200,000 to 250,000 distinct CDR3 sequences. Germline V gene sequence: CDR1 SGHRS, CDR2 YFSETQ. There are 15 residues in the CDR3. Notes on this clonotype: Antigen unknown.

Study-level results: Support was lacking for any single strong IBD-associated signal or clonotype. Reduced clonotype sharing with other individuals was observed in IBD patients relative to healthy twins, especially with disease activity.

Sequenced input: blood. The chain has TRBV5-1 and TRBJ1-2; the TRBD1 assignment by TCRdb is unverifiable without DNA. The source of this sequence is a human donor with ulcerative colitis or Crohn's disease, or a healthy co-twin of an affected twin (not recorded which). The CDR3 loop reads CASSLEGQGSDGYTF.